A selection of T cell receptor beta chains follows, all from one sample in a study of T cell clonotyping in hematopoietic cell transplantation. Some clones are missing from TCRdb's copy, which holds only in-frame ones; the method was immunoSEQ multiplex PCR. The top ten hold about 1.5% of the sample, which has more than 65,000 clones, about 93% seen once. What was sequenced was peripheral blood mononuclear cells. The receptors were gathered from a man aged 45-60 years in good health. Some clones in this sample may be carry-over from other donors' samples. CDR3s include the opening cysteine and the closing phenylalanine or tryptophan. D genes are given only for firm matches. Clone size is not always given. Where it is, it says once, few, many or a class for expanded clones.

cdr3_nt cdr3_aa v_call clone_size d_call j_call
TGCAGCGTTTTGGGGGCCCTAGACTATGGCTACACCTTC CSVLGALDYGYTF TRBV29-1 . . TRBJ1-2
TGCGCCAGCAGCTTGGCCGGTGGGGAGGTGAACACTGAAGCTTTCTTT CASSLAGGEVNTEAFF TRBV5-1 once . TRBJ1-1
TGTGCCAGCAGTGACCCAGGTTCGCGTTCCACTGAAGCTTTCTTT CASSDPGSRSTEAFF TRBV2 once . TRBJ1-1
TGTGCCAGCAGTCGACTAGCGGGGGGATTGAACGGGGAGCTGTTTTTT CASSRLAGGLNGELFF TRBV28 . TRBD2 TRBJ2-2
TGCGCCAGCAGTTTAGCGGAATATCTTGGCGATGAGCAGTTCTTC CASSLAEYLGDEQFF TRBV5-1 . . TRBJ2-1
TGTGCCAGCAGCACCACCCAATCGGCTGGGGCCAACGTCCTGACTTTC CASSTTQSAGANVLTF TRBV5-4 . . TRBJ2-6
TGTGCCAGCAGCCAAGTTCCGGGACTAGCGGGGAAAAACATTCAGTACTTC CASSQVPGLAGKNIQYF TRBV14 . TRBD2 TRBJ2-4
TGTGCCAGCAGAGCGACAGATACGCAGTATTTT CASRATDTQYF TRBV7-2 . . TRBJ2-3
TGTGCCAGCAGCTCTACCGACGGGACAGGTGCCTACGAGCAGTACTTC CASSSTDGTGAYEQYF TRBV5-8 . TRBD1 TRBJ2-7
TGCAGCGTGGTAGGACTAGCGGGGGTTGATACGCAGTATTTT CSVVGLAGVDTQYF TRBV29-1 . TRBD2 TRBJ2-3
TGTGCCAGCAGCTTCCTAACGCCGAACACTGAAGCTTTCTTT CASSFLTPNTEAFF TRBV5-6 . . TRBJ1-1
TGTGCCAGCAGCTTAGCGGTAGATAGTAGCGGGATTTCCTACGAGCAGTACTTC CASSLAVDSSGISYEQYF TRBV7-6 . TRBD2 TRBJ2-7
TGCGCCAGCAGCCACAGGACAGGGACGAACACCGGGGAGCTGTTTTTT CASSHRTGTNTGELFF TRBV5-1 . TRBD1 TRBJ2-2
TGTGCCAGCAGCTTAGGCAGACAGTGGGCGGGCGAGCAGTACTTC CASSLGRQWAGEQYF TRBV11-2 . . TRBJ2-7
TGTGCCAGCAGAGCAGGGGGGGAGAAAGCTTTCTTT CASRAGGEKAFF TRBV2 . TRBD1 TRBJ1-1
TGCGCCAGCAGCCAAGGAGGAATCACTGAAGCTTTCTTT CASSQGGITEAFF TRBV4-1 . . TRBJ1-1
TGCGCCAGCAGCCTGGCGGGGGGCGCGGGGCGCAGCGGAGCTTTCTTT CASSLAGGAGRSGAFF TRBV5-1 . . TRBJ1-1
TGTGCCAGCAGCTTAACAGGGGGCAACACAGATACGCAGTATTTT CASSLTGGNTDTQYF TRBV7-9 . TRBD1 TRBJ2-3
TGCGCCAGCAGCTTCAATCAGGGGGAGGAGCAGTACTTC CASSFNQGEEQYF TRBV5-1 . TRBD1 TRBJ2-7
TGTGCCAGCAGCTTACCCACAGGCCAAAATGAAAAACTGTTTTTT CASSLPTGQNEKLFF TRBV5-4 . . TRBJ1-4
TGTGCCAGCAGTGACCGAGTTGGGTTATGGCCCCAGCATTTT CASSDRVGLWPQHF TRBV27 once . TRBJ1-5
TGTGCCAGCAGCCAATCTGGATTAGCGGGGGGGCCGGGCGAGACCCAGTACTTC CASSQSGLAGGPGETQYF TRBV4-2 . TRBD2 TRBJ2-5
TGTGCCAGCAGGATTCGACAGGGGGCGAGGGAGACCCAGTACTTC CASRIRQGARETQYF TRBV2 . TRBD1 TRBJ2-5
TGTGCCAGCGCCAGCCTAGGGGGAGCTAATGAAAAACTGTTTTTT CASASLGGANEKLFF TRBV18 . . TRBJ1-4
TGTGCCAGCAGTTTCATAACAGGGTCAGGGGCCAACGTCCTGACTTTC CASSFITGSGANVLTF TRBV28 . . TRBJ2-6
TGCGCCAGCAGCCAAGAAGGGGCTACGCAGTATTTT CASSQEGATQYF TRBV4-3 . . TRBJ2-3
TGTGCCAGCAGTGAAGTCAGAGGGCGAAACACTGAAGCTTTCTTT CASSEVRGRNTEAFF TRBV6-1 . . TRBJ1-1
TGTGCCAGCAGCTCCCTAGCGGGAGGTAAGCCCTACGAGCAGTACTTC CASSSLAGGKPYEQYF TRBV7-9 . TRBD2 TRBJ2-7
TGTGCCACCACAAGCGGGAGTCTTCATGAGCAGTACTTC CATTSGSLHEQYF TRBV10-3 once TRBD2 TRBJ2-7
TGTGCCAGCAGTGAGACAGGGGCCGGGGAGCTGTTTTTT CASSETGAGELFF TRBV6-1 . TRBD1 TRBJ2-2
TGTGCCAGCAGCCTACTTCCACAGGGGATCAGCGCGAACACCGGGGAGCTGTTTTTT CASSLLPQGISANTGELFF TRBV27 . TRBD1 TRBJ2-2
TGTGCCAGCAGCCGACCCAATCAGCCCCAGCATTTT CASSRPNQPQHF TRBV7-2 . . TRBJ1-5
TGTGCCAGCAGCCTACCCTGGGACAGGGTAAACACCGGGGAGCTGTTTTTT CASSLPWDRVNTGELFF TRBV5-6 . TRBD1 TRBJ2-2
TGCGCCAGCAGGGGGGGGTTCCAAGAGACCCAGTACTTC CASRGGFQETQYF TRBV5-1 once TRBD2 TRBJ2-5
TGCGCCAGCAGGGTGCGGAGTGGCACAGATACGCAGTATTTT CASRVRSGTDTQYF TRBV5-1 . . TRBJ2-3
TGTGCCAGCAGCCCTCGGTCCGACCCGGGAAACACCATATATTTT CASSPRSDPGNTIYF TRBV9 . . TRBJ1-3
TGTGCTAGCAGCTTAACCCTCCAAGAGACCCAGTACTTC CASSLTLQETQYF TRBV7-7 once . TRBJ2-5
TGTGCCAGCAGTCCCGGACCTTCCCGTGATGGAGCCCAGTACTTC CASSPGPSRDGAQYF TRBV2 . . TRBJ2-5
TGTGCCAGCAGCCCGAACGGGGGAAGTGGTGAAAAACTGTTTTTT CASSPNGGSGEKLFF TRBV5-6 . . TRBJ1-4
TGTGCCATCAGTGATAGGCCCGAACAAGAGACCCAGTACTTC CAISDRPEQETQYF TRBV10-3 . . TRBJ2-5
TGTGCCGACCCCTTGGTCGGGGGAGCGACCGGGGAGCTGTTTTTT CADPLVGGATGELFF TRBV2 . . TRBJ2-2
TGTGCCAGCAGCTCGTACCAGGGCCCCTCTGGAAACACCATATATTTT CASSSYQGPSGNTIYF TRBV7-6 . . TRBJ1-3
TGCGCCAGCAGCTCTGGGGGGGAGGGGAACACTGAAGCTTTCTTT CASSSGGEGNTEAFF TRBV5-1 . . TRBJ1-1
TGTGCCAGCAGCTCCCGGACGGTGAACACTGAAGCTTTCTTT CASSSRTVNTEAFF TRBV7-9 once . TRBJ1-1
TGTGCCAGCAGGTACATAGGCAATTATAATTCACCCCTCCACTTT CASRYIGNYNSPLHF TRBV27 . . TRBJ1-6
TGTGCCAGCAGCCCTGAGGGAGGCTATGGCTACACCTTC CASSPEGGYGYTF TRBV6-5 . . TRBJ1-2
TGTGCCAGCAGCTTAGGGGTTGCGGCCCAAGAGACCCAGTACTTC CASSLGVAAQETQYF TRBV11-2 . . TRBJ2-5
TGTGCCAGCAGCTCCCACGGTCGGTCTGTTTATCAGCCCCAGCATTTT CASSSHGRSVYQPQHF TRBV5-8 once . TRBJ1-5
TGTGCCAGTACCTACGGGATTAGCAATCAGCCCCAGCATTTT CASTYGISNQPQHF TRBV19 . . TRBJ1-5
TGCGCCAGCAGCTTCTCGATGAACACTGAAGCTTTCTTT CASSFSMNTEAFF TRBV5-1 . . TRBJ1-1
TGTGCCAGCAGCTTAGGGGGACTAGCGGGAGTAGGAGGTGAGCAGTACTTC CASSLGGLAGVGGEQYF TRBV7-2 . TRBD2 TRBJ2-7
TGTGCCAGCAGTTTGGGTACTCTTAATACGCAGTATTTT CASSLGTLNTQYF TRBV27 . . TRBJ2-3
TGCGCCAGCAGCCCGCGGGACAGTACCTACGAGCAGTACTTC CASSPRDSTYEQYF TRBV5-1 . . TRBJ2-7
TGTGCCAGCAGTTCGCAAACAGGGGGCTCGGAGACCCAGTACTTC CASSSQTGGSETQYF TRBV2 . TRBD1 TRBJ2-5
TGTGCCAGTAGTATAGGAGGTAGCGGGAGCGCAACCTACGAGCAGTACTTC CASSIGGSGSATYEQYF TRBV19 . TRBD2 TRBJ2-7
TGTGCCAGCAAGCAGGGACCGGCGGGCACCGGGGAGCTGTTTTTT CASKQGPAGTGELFF TRBV9 . . TRBJ2-2
TGTGCCAGCAGCCCTAGCGGGAGGGCCGTCGAGCAGTACTTC CASSPSGRAVEQYF TRBV5-4 . TRBD2 TRBJ2-7
TGTGCCAGCAGCTTAGGGCGGGAGAGCGATGAGCAGTTCTTC CASSLGRESDEQFF TRBV7-7 . TRBD2 TRBJ2-1
TGTGCCAGCAGTACGAGGCGGGGGACCAGCTCCTACAATGAGCAGTTCTTC CASSTRRGTSSYNEQFF TRBV5-4 . TRBD2 TRBJ2-1
TGTGCCAGCAGCTTAGAGAATTTGAACACTGAAGCTTTCTTT CASSLENLNTEAFF TRBV7-9 . . TRBJ1-1